A selection of T cell receptor beta chains follows, all from one sample in a study of blood T cell repertoires in COVID-19. Generated by immunoSEQ multiplex PCR, the TCRdb table keeps only in-frame clones and is missing some. The sample records some 200,000 clones, approximately 82% being singletons. Sequences were obtained from peripheral blood. These TCRs come from a human donor with acute or convalescent COVID-19. The donor label of this sample is uncertain. CDR3s include the opening cysteine and the closing phenylalanine or tryptophan. A D gene is named only where the DNA matches it firmly. Clone size is given for some rows only: seen once, a few or many times, or a class if the clone is expanded.

TRBV6-5	-	TRBD2	TRBJ2-7	TGTGCCGTAAGGGACTACTCCTACGAGCAGTACTTC	CAVRDYSYEQYF
TRBV6-6	-	-	TRBJ2-4	TGTGCCAGCAACGCGCAGGGGCAGCGGACCGTAAACATTCAGTACTTC	CASNAQGQRTVNIQYF
TRBV11-2	-	TRBD2	TRBJ2-7	TGTGCCAGCAGCTTAGCAGGCGCTAGCGGCTCCTACGAGCAGTACTTC	CASSLAGASGSYEQYF
TRBV14	-	-	TRBJ1-2	TGTGCCAGCAGCCAAGGGCAACAGAACTATGGCTACACCTTC	CASSQGQQNYGYTF
TRBV2	-	TRBD1	TRBJ2-5	TGTGCCAGCAGCGGGACAGGGAACCGCCAAGAGACCCAGTACTTC	CASSGTGNRQETQYF
TRBV6-2/TRBV6-3	once	TRBD2	TRBJ2-1	TGTGCCAGCAGTGACCCTAGCGGGAGAGGGAATGAGCAGTTCTTC	CASSDPSGRGNEQFF
TRBV7-2	-	-	TRBJ1-2	TGTGCCAGCAGCCCTAGGGGGTGGGGGAACTATGGCTACACCTTC	CASSPRGWGNYGYTF
TRBV28	-	-	TRBJ2-3	TGTGCCAGCAGTTCGCAGGGGCCGTCCGTGAAGGATACGCAGTATTTT	CASSSQGPSVKDTQYF
TRBV10-3	-	TRBD1	TRBJ1-3	TGTGCCTCCGGGACAGGCTCTGGAAACACCATATATTTT	CASGTGSGNTIYF
TRBV18	once	TRBD2	TRBJ2-1	TGTGCCAGCTCAATGGGACTAGCGGTAGATGAGCAGTTCTTC	CASSMGLAVDEQFF
TRBV6-6	-	-	TRBJ1-1	TGTGCCAGCAGGTACACAGCTCCGAACACTGAAGCTTTCTTT	CASRYTAPNTEAFF
TRBV5-4	-	TRBD1	TRBJ2-7	TGTGCCAGCAGCCGGGGACAGGGTGGAGAGCAGTACTTC	CASSRGQGGEQYF
TRBV5-1	-	TRBD1	TRBJ1-2	TGCGCCAGCAGCTTGGCCCCCGGGACAGACTATGGCTACACCTTC	CASSLAPGTDYGYTF
TRBV18	-	-	TRBJ1-3	TGTGCCAGCTCACCACCGGGCACCGGAAACACCATATATTTT	CASSPPGTGNTIYF
TRBV7-9	-	-	TRBJ1-5	TGTGCCAGCAGCTATCAGGGGATTCGGCAGCCCCAGCATTTT	CASSYQGIRQPQHF
TRBV10-3	-	-	TRBJ2-6	TGTGCCATCGGGGGACTCTCTGGGGCCAACGTCCTGACTTTC	CAIGGLSGANVLTF
TRBV29-1	few	TRBD1	TRBJ1-1	TGCAGCGCGGGACAGGGACTGAACACTGAAGCTTTCTTT	CSAGQGLNTEAFF
TRBV5-4	-	-	TRBJ1-6	TGTGCCAGCAGCTTGGCGTTCGCGAATTCACCCCTCCACTTT	CASSLAFANSPLHF
TRBV19	-	-	TRBJ2-6	TGTGCCAGTAGTACCAGCGGTGCCGGTTCTGGGGCCAACGTCCTGACTTTC	CASSTSGAGSGANVLTF
TRBV4-2	-	-	TRBJ2-7	TGTGCCTCCAGAGCGACGTCCTACGAGCAGTACTTC	CASRATSYEQYF
TRBV21-1	-	-	TRBJ1-2	TGTGCCAGCAGCGTCCCGGACAGGTCGCGGAGGGTGGATGGCTACACCTTC	CASSVPDRSRRVDGYTF
TRBV5-1	-	TRBD2	TRBJ2-1	TGCGCCAGCAGCCCCGGGACTACCTACAATGAGCAGTTCTTC	CASSPGTTYNEQFF
TRBV28	once	TRBD1	TRBJ1-5	TGTGCCAGCAGCCTCGGGACAGGGCCGGATCAGCCCCAGCATTTT	CASSLGTGPDQPQHF
TRBV27	few	TRBD1	TRBJ1-6	TGTGCCAGCAGACGAACAGGGGGTCCAAATTCACCCCTCCACTTT	CASRRTGGPNSPLHF
TRBV29-1	-	-	TRBJ2-7	TGCAGCGTTCATCAGGGGTTCGGGCAGTACTTC	CSVHQGFGQYF
TRBV7-2	-	-	TRBJ2-3	TGTGCCAGCAGCTTAGTCGGGGGCACAGATACGCAGTATTTT	CASSLVGGTDTQYF
TRBV27	-	-	TRBJ1-5	TGTGCCAGCAGTGGAGGGTCTGACAATCAGCCCCAGCATTTT	CASSGGSDNQPQHF
TRBV30	-	-	TRBJ1-3	TGTGCCTGGAGTAGAGATTCTGGAAACACCATATATTTT	CAWSRDSGNTIYF
TRBV4-3	few	TRBD1	TRBJ1-2	TGCGCCAGCAGCCCCTCGACAGGGGGCTACTATGGCTACACCTTC	CASSPSTGGYYGYTF
TRBV24-1	once	TRBD1	TRBJ2-1	TGTGCCACCAGCGGGACAGGGAGTTTGAATGAGCAGTTCTTC	CATSGTGSLNEQFF
TRBV11-2	-	-	TRBJ1-1	TGTGCCAGCAGCCCGGCTCAGGGCCGGGGGGGAGCTTTCTTT	CASSPAQGRGGAFF
TRBV7-9	-	-	TRBJ2-1	TGTGCCAGCAGAGGAGGCCCGGGACTGTACAATGAGCAGTTCTTC	CASRGGPGLYNEQFF
TRBV12-3/TRBV12-4	-	-	TRBJ2-7	TGTGCCAGCAGTTTTGGCCACTACGAGCAGTACTTC	CASSFGHYEQYF
TRBV6-6	-	TRBD2	TRBJ2-7	TGTGCCAGCAGTTCAGGGACTAGCGGGAGGCCGAGGGAGCAGTACTTC	CASSSGTSGRPREQYF
TRBV7-2	-	-	TRBJ2-7	TGTGCCAGCAGCTTAGATAGGGGGAGCTCCTACGAGCAGTACTTC	CASSLDRGSSYEQYF
TRBV29-1	-	TRBD1	TRBJ1-1	TGCAGCGTTGCCCCTGCCAGGGGGACGCTGAACACTGAAGCTTTCTTT	CSVAPARGTLNTEAFF
TRBV9	-	-	TRBJ2-3	TGTGCCAGCAGCGTCTCTAGCTTAGGCACAGATACGCAGTATTTT	CASSVSSLGTDTQYF
TRBV7-9	-	-	TRBJ1-3	TGTGCCAGCAGCTTAGAGCTCACGGGAAACACCATATATTTT	CASSLELTGNTIYF
TRBV7-2	-	-	TRBJ2-1	TGTGCCAGCAGCTTATTAAGCGGCTACAATGAGCAGTTCTTC	CASSLLSGYNEQFF
TRBV27	-	-	TRBJ1-2	TGTGCCAGCAGGCCAACAGGATCAGCGGGGGGCTACACCTTC	CASRPTGSAGGYTF
TRBV25-1	-	-	TRBJ1-4	TGTGCCAGCAGTGCCGTCACAGGGGAAAAACTGTTTTTT	CASSAVTGEKLFF
TRBV7-8	-	TRBD1	TRBJ2-5	TGTGCCAGCAGCTCGACAGGGGAAGAGACCCAGTACTTC	CASSSTGEETQYF
TRBV15	-	-	TRBJ1-2	TGTGCCACCAGCAGAGCGGGGAACTATGGCTACACCTTC	CATSRAGNYGYTF
TRBV9	-	TRBD1	TRBJ1-3	TGTGCCAGCAGCGTCAGATCGACAGGGAGCTCTGGAAACACCATATATTTT	CASSVRSTGSSGNTIYF
TRBV29-1	few	TRBD1	TRBJ2-6	TGCAGCGTCGGGACAGGGGGCTCTGGGGCCAACGTCCTGACTTTC	CSVGTGGSGANVLTF
TRBV6-5	-	TRBD1	TRBJ1-4	TGTGCCAGCAAAAGGGGGACAGGGGCAAATGAAAAACTGTTTTTT	CASKRGTGANEKLFF
TRBV1	-	-	TRBJ2-1	TGCACCAGCAGCCCCGGGGATCCCGGCACCCCCAACAATGAGCAGTTCTTC	CTSSPGDPGTPNNEQFF
TRBV5-1	-	-	TRBJ1-1	TGCGCCAGCAGAGGCGGCGGAGAGAACACTGAAGCTTTCTTT	CASRGGGENTEAFF
TRBV7-9	-	TRBD1	TRBJ1-5	TGTGCCACCACAGGGGTTAGCAATCAGCCCCAGCATTTT	CATTGVSNQPQHF
TRBV6-1	-	-	TRBJ2-4	TGTGCCAGCAGTGAAGCCGGGGAAAACATTCAGTACTTC	CASSEAGENIQYF
TRBV5-1	-	-	TRBJ2-3	TGCGCCAGCAGCTTGGGAAGCAGCACAGATACGCAGTATTTT	CASSLGSSTDTQYF
TRBV18	once	TRBD1	TRBJ2-1	TGTGCCAGCTCACTGGACAGGGGGCAAGGTGTAAACGGGAGGAATTTCTTC	CASSLDRGQGVNGRNFF
TRBV3-1/TRBV3-2	-	-	TRBJ1-1	TGTGCCAGCAGCCACTTGAACACTGAAGCTTTCTTT	CASSHLNTEAFF
TRBV30	-	-	TRBJ2-1	TGTGCCTGGAGTGGTAGTTGGGGAGTCCCCTACAATGAGCAGTTCTTC	CAWSGSWGVPYNEQFF